This TCR beta chain was sequenced during a study of Tregs in tolerant kidney transplant recipients. The CDR3 consists of 17 residues. In germline, CDR1 is SGHVS, CDR2 FQNEAQ. V was cut by 1 base and J by 1 base, with 16 bases left in between. Sequenced by immunoSEQ multiplex PCR; TCRdb stores in-frame clones only, minus some. The sample holds about 110,000 clones, around 89% seen once. This rearrangement joins TRBV7-8 to TRBJ1-1, with D possibly being TRBD1 (6 bases). Sequenced material: CD4+ T cells from blood, taken before the transplant. This TCR came from a human donor who received a combined kidney and bone marrow transplant. The CDR3 DNA reads as TGTGCCAGCAGCTTAGGGGCAGGGGCTTCTACGAACACTGAAGCTTTCTTT. It codes for CASSLGAGASTNTEAFF.